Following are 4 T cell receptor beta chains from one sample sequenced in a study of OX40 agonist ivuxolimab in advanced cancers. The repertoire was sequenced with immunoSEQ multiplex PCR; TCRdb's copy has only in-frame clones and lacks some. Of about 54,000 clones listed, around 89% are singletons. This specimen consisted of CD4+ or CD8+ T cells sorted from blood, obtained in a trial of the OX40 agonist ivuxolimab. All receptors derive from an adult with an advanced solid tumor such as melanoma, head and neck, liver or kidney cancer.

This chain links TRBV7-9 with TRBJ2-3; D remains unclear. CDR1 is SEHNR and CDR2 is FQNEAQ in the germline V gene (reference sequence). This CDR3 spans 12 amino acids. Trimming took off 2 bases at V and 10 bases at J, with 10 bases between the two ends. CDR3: CASSLNWGSQYF. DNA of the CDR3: TGTGCCAGCAGCTTAAATTGGGGATCGCAGTATTTT.

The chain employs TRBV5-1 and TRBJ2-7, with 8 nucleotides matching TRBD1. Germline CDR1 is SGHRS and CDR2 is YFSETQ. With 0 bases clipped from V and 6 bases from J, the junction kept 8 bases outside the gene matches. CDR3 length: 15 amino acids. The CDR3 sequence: CASSLAGETGVEQYF. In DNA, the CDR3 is TGCGCCAGCAGCTTGGCCGGGGAGACAGGGGTCGAGCAGTACTTC. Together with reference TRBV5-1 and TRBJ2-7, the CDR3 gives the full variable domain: KAGVTQTPRYLIKTRGQQVTLSCSPISGHRSVSWYQQTPGQGLQFLFEYFSETQRNKGNFPGRFSGRQFSNSRSEMNVSTLELGDSALYLCASSLAGETGVEQYFGPGTRLTVT.

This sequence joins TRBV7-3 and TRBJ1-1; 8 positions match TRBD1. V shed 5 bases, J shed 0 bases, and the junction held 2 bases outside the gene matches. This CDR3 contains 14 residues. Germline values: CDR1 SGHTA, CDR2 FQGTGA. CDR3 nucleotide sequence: TGTGCCAGCAGCGGGGGACAGGTGAACACTGAAGCTTTCTTT. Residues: CASSGGQVNTEAFF.

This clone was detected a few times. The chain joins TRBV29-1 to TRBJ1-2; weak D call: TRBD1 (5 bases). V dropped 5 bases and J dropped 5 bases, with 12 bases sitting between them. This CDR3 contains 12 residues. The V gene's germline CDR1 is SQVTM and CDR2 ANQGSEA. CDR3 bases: TGCAGCGTTATAGAGGGACTATATGGCTACACCTTC. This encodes CSVIEGLYGYTF.